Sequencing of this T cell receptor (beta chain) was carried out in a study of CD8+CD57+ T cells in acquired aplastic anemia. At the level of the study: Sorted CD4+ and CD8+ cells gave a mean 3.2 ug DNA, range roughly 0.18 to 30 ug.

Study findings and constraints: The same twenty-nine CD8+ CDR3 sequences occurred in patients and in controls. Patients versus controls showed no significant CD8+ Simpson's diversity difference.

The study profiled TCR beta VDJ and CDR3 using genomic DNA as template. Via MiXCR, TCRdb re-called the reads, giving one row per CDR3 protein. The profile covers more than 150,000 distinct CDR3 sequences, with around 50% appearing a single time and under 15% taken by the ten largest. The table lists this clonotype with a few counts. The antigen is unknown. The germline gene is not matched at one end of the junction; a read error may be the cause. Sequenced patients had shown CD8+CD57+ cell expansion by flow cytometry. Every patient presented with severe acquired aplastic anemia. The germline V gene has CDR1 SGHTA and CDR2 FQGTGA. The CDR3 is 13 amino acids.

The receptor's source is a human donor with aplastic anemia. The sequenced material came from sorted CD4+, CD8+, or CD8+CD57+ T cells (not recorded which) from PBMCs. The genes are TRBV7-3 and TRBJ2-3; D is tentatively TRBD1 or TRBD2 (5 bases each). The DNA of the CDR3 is TGTGCCAACAGCCTCAGGGAGCGAGATACGCAGTATTTT. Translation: CANSLRERDTQYF. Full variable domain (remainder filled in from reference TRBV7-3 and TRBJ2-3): GAGVSQTPSNKVTEKGKYVELRCDPISGHTALYWYRQSLGQGPEFLIYFQGTGAADDSGLPNDRFFAVRPEGSVSTLKIQRTERGDSAVYLCANSLRERDTQYFGPGTRLTVL.